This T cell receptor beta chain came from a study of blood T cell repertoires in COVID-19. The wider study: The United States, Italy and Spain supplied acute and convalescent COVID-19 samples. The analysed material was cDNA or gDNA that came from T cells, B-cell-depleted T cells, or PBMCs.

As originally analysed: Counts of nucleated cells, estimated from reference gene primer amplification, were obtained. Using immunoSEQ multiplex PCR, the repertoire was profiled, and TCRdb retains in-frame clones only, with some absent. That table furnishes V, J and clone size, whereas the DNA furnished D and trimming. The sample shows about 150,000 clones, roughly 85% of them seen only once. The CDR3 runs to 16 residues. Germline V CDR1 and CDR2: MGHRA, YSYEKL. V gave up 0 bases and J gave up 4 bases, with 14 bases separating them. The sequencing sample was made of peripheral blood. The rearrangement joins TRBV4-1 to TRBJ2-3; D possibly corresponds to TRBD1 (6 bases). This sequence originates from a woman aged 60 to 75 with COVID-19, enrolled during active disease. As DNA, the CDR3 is TGCGCCAGCAGCCAAGATGGCGGGCCAGGGGCAGATACGCAGTATTTT. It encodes CASSQDGGPGADTQYF.